Listed below are T cell receptor beta chains from one sample, sequenced in a study of T-cell memory formation after mild COVID-19. MiXCR, applied by TCRdb to the 5' RACE reads, yields one record per CDR3 protein. The repertoire includes about 470,000 distinct CDR3 sequences, about 23% of them detected once, and roughly an eighth sits in the top ten. Sequencing used PBMCs or a T cell subset sorted from them (not recorded which). The receptors shown here come from an adult woman who had mild COVID-19 (a few samples of this study predate the infection). Cell type and time point are not known. Each CDR3 is given with its conserved first and last residue. The D gene is left open where the match is weak. Clone size is not always given. Where it is, it says once, few, many or a class for expanded clones.

>TRBV7-9|TRBJ2-5|.|.
TGTGCCAGCAGCTTACAGACCGGCGAGACCCAGTACTTC
CASSLQTGETQYF
>TRBV29-1|TRBJ2-5|TRBD1|few
TGCAGCGTTGAAGAGTTCTTGGGACAGGGGAGGGAGACCCAGTACTTC
CSVEEFLGQGRETQYF
>TRBV5-6|TRBJ2-7|TRBD2|few
TGTGCCAGCAGCTTGAGGGGCGGGAGGGCCTTGTCCTACGAGCAGTACTTC
CASSLRGGRALSYEQYF
>TRBV3-1|TRBJ1-2|.|.
TGTGCCAGCAGCCAGAGCGAAGTCTATGGCTACACCTTC
CASSQSEVYGYTF
>TRBV7-9|TRBJ2-1|TRBD1|.
TGTGCCAGCAGAGCGGGACAGGGGAGGAATGAGCAGTTCTTC
CASRAGQGRNEQFF
>TRBV7-9|TRBJ2-5|TRBD1|.
TGTGCCAGCAGCCCCAAAGGACAGGGTAGACAAGAGACCCAGTACTTC
CASSPKGQGRQETQYF
>TRBV12-3/TRBV12-4|TRBJ2-2|TRBD2|.
TGTGCCAGCAGACTGACTAGCGGGGGGGCCAGGACCGGGGAGCTGTTTTTT
CASRLTSGGARTGELFF
>TRBV24-1|TRBJ2-7|TRBD1|.
TGTGCCACCAGTGATTTCAACAGGGGGCTCTACGAGCAGTACTTC
CATSDFNRGLYEQYF
>TRBV20-1|TRBJ2-7|TRBD2|few
TGCAGTGCTAGTGGCGGGAGGGCCGACGAGCAGTACTTC
CSASGGRADEQYF
>TRBV20-1|TRBJ2-5|.|few
TGCAGTGCTAGGGGGGGCGAAGAGACCCAGTACTTC
CSARGGEETQYF
>TRBV23-1|TRBJ2-1|TRBD2|.
TGCGCCAGCAGTCAATCGTGGACTAGCCTATCCTACAATGAGCAGTTCTTC
CASSQSWTSLSYNEQFF
>TRBV12-3/TRBV12-4|TRBJ1-1|.|.
TGTGCCAGCAGTTTGGGTTGGGGCGCCGGAGACACTGAAGCTTTCTTT
CASSLGWGAGDTEAFF
>TRBV20-1|TRBJ2-2|.|.
TGCAGTGCTAGGGGGCAGGGGAACACCGGGGAGCTGTTTTTT
CSARGQGNTGELFF
>TRBV5-1|TRBJ2-3|TRBD2|.
TGCGCCAGCAGCCAGCCGGGACTAGCGGGGGGGCCTCTACATACGCAGTATTTT
CASSQPGLAGGPLHTQYF
>TRBV7-8|TRBJ2-7|TRBD1|few
TGTGCCAGTAACCCCGGGAGACAGGGGGCCTCCTACGAGCAGTACTTC
CASNPGRQGASYEQYF
>TRBV5-6|TRBJ1-1|.|.
TGTGCCAGCAGCTTGGACAGCGGGAACACTGAAGCTTTCTTT
CASSLDSGNTEAFF
>TRBV30|TRBJ2-7|.|.
TGTGCCTGGGGAACTAATTCCGGCTACGAGCAGTACTTC
CAWGTNSGYEQYF
>TRBV7-2|TRBJ2-1|TRBD2|.
TGTGCCAGTTCGGGACTAGCGGTTTACAATGAGCAGTTCTTC
CASSGLAVYNEQFF
>TRBV11-3|TRBJ2-7|.|few
TGTGCCAGCAGCTTAGGAGGGTGCTACGAGCAGTACTTC
CASSLGGCYEQYF
>TRBV6-2/TRBV6-3|TRBJ2-7|TRBD1|few
TGTGCCAGCAGTCGGACAGGTTTGGAGCAGTACTTC
CASSRTGLEQYF
>TRBV24-1|TRBJ1-5|.|few
TGTGCCACCAGTGATCCCAATCAGCCCCAGCATTTT
CATSDPNQPQHF
>TRBV7-2|TRBJ1-3|TRBD1|few
TGTGCCAGCAGCACGGTCACAGGGGTGGGAATCACCATATATTTT
CASSTVTGVGITIYF
>TRBV5-1|TRBJ1-1|.|.
TGCGCCAGCAGCTCACATGGATCTGGGACTGAAGCTTTCTTT
CASSSHGSGTEAFF
>TRBV3-1|TRBJ2-7|.|.
TGTGCCAGCAGCGACGGCGGGACCTACGAGCAGTACTTC
CASSDGGTYEQYF
>TRBV12-3/TRBV12-4|TRBJ2-7|.|.
TGTGCCAGCAGTTTGGGGGACGACCCCTACGAGCAGTACTTC
CASSLGDDPYEQYF
>TRBV12-3/TRBV12-4|TRBJ2-1|.|few
TGTGCCAGCAGTGAGGGGGGCCTCAGGCCCAATGAGCAGTTCTTC
CASSEGGLRPNEQFF
>TRBV7-6|TRBJ2-1|.|.
TGTGCCAGCAGCTCGACACTGGCCGATGAGCAGTTCTTC
CASSSTLADEQFF
>TRBV18|TRBJ1-1|.|.
TGTGCCAGCTCTACCGGTACAGGGAGGGAGGCTTTCTTT
CASSTGTGREAFF